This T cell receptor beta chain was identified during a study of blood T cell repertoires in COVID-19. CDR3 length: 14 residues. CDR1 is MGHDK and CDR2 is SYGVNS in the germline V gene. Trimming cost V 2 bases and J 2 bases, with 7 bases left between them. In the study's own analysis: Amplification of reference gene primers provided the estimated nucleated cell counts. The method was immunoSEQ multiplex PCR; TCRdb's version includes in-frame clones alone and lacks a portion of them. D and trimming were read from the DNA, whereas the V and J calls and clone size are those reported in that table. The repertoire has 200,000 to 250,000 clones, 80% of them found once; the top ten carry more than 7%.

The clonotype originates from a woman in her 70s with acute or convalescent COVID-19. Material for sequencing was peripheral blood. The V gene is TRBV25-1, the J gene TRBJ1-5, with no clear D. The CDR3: CASSESSGNQPQHF. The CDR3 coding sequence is TGTGCCAGCAGTGAAAGTTCGGGCAATCAGCCCCAGCATTTT. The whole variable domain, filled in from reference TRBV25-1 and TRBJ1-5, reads EADIYQTPRYLVIGTGKKITLECSQTMGHDKMYWYQQDPGMELHLIHYSYGVNSTEKGDLSSESTVSRIRTEHFPLTLESARPSHTSQYLCASSESSGNQPQHFGDGTRLSIL.